One and the same sample provided the 26 T cell receptor beta chains below, sequenced in a study of T cells in Graves' hyperthyroidism and ophthalmopathy. Authors of the study amplified TCR beta CDR3 regions from RNA transcripts. First-round RT-PCR of the TCR CDR3 relied on the HTBI primer set. MiXCR, run by TCRdb on the multiplex PCR reads, gives a single entry per CDR3 protein. Altogether approximately 360,000 distinct CDR3 sequences are present, around 14% being singletons, with the ten largest covering 25% to 30%. The sequencing input was blood. The receptors were sampled from a woman aged 18-35 years with Graves' hyperthyroidism that later progressed to Graves' ophthalmopathy.

There are many counts of this clonotype. The genes are TRBV7-6 and TRBJ2-1, with 12 bases that match TRBD2. CDR1 is SGHVS and CDR2 is FNYEAQ in the germline V gene. CDR3 length equals 15 residues. J gave up 4 bases and V 7 bases, and 5 bases lay outside the gene matches. The CDR3 DNA sequence: TGTGCCAGCACGACTAGCGGGGGTGCTTACAATGAGCAGTTCTTC. Its translation: CASTTSGGAYNEQFF.

This clonotype came up many times. This chain links TRBV27 with TRBJ2-3; D remains ambiguous. CDR1 is MNHEY and CDR2 is SMNVEV in the germline V gene (reference sequence). This CDR3 has 14 residues. V gave up 6 bases and J gave up 1 base, with 11 bases separating them. The CDR3 DNA sequence: TGTGCCAGCAGCCCCGACTGGGGCACAGATACGCAGTATTTT. Translated, it gives CASSPDWGTDTQYF.

The V and J genes are TRBV12-3 or TRBV12-4 and TRBJ1-4; D remains unclear. Trimming cost V 3 bases and J 7 bases, with 12 bases left between them. This CDR3 contains 14 residues. In DNA form, the CDR3 reads TGTGCCAGCAGTTTTGGGCAGATCTTTGAAAAACTGTTTTTT. Protein product: CASSFGQIFEKLFF.

This chain connects TRBV6-5 to TRBJ1-2, with a weak D call TRBD1 (5 bases). Germline V lookup: CDR1 MNHEY, CDR2 SVGAGI. This CDR3 has 14 residues. Trimming removed 0 bases from V and 2 bases from J, with 7 bases in between. CDR3 region: CASSYSNRNYGYTF. As DNA, the CDR3 is TGTGCCAGCAGTTACTCGAACAGGAACTATGGCTACACCTTC.

The J gene is TRBJ2-3, the V gene TRBV30; tentative D call: TRBD2 (5 bases). Germline V gives CDR1 GTSNPN, CDR2 SVGIG (reference sequence). This CDR3 region has 13 residues. V shed 3 bases and J shed 3 bases, with 10 bases lying between them. The CDR3 DNA sequence: TGTGCCTGGAGAGAGGGTCCTACAGATACGCAGTATTTT. It translates to CAWREGPTDTQYF.

The CDR3 here is CASSLAGLAGGYNEQFF. In DNA form, the CDR3 reads TGCGCCAGCAGCTTGGCCGGGCTAGCGGGTGGGTACAATGAGCAGTTCTTC. This sequence joins TRBV5-1 and TRBJ2-1; 8 nucleotides agree with TRBD2. The CDR3 runs 17 residues. Losses at the gene ends were 0 bases for V and 4 bases for J; bases not matched to a gene: 9. The V gene's germline CDR1 is SGHRS and CDR2 YFSETQ. Looking up the rest from reference TRBV5-1 and TRBJ2-1 gives the full variable domain: KAGVTQTPRYLIKTRGQQVTLSCSPISGHRSVSWYQQTPGQGLQFLFEYFSETQRNKGNFPGRFSGRQFSNSRSEMNVSTLELGDSALYLCASSLAGLAGGYNEQFFGPGTRLTVL.

In this sample, this clonotype turned up a few times. The V and J genes are TRBV27 and TRBJ2-3; unclear D gene. The germline CDR1 and CDR2 sequences are MNHEY and SMNVEV (reference sequence). The CDR3 runs 14 residues. V shed 4 bases and J shed 0 bases, with 8 bases lying between them. For the CDR3, the DNA is TGTGCCAGCAGTTCACTCACTAGCACAGATACGCAGTATTTT. It codes for CASSSLTSTDTQYF.

The chain links TRBV12-3 or TRBV12-4 to TRBJ2-7; D not resolved. The CDR3 has 15 amino acids. The V and J ends lost 3 bases and 3 bases respectively, with 15 bases between them. CDR3 nucleotide sequence: TGTGCCAGCAGTTTCTTAGGTCAGACCCACTACGAGCAGTACTTC. Translation gives CASSFLGQTHYEQYF.

This clonotype was recorded many times. The chain combines TRBV15 with TRBJ1-1; D not certain. The CDR3 has 15 residues. With 4 bases removed from V and 1 base from J, the gap between germline ends came to 13 bases. The germline V gene encodes CDR1 LNHNV and CDR2 YYDKDF (reference sequence). This CDR3 reads CATSTHMGKNTEAFF. The CDR3 DNA reads as TGTGCCACCAGCACTCATATGGGCAAGAACACTGAAGCTTTCTTT. Full variable domain (rest looked up from reference TRBV15 and TRBJ1-1): DAMVIQNPRYQVTQFGKPVTLSCSQTLNHNVMYWYQQKSSQAPKLLFHYYDKDFNNEADTPDNFQSRRPNTSFCFLDIRSPGLGDTAMYLCATSTHMGKNTEAFFGQGTRLTVV.

This clonotype came up many times. This chain connects TRBV28 to TRBJ1-5, with 7 nucleotides matching TRBD1. V gave up 4 bases and J gave up 7 bases; unmatched junction bases: 1. Germline V gene data show CDR1 as MDHEN and CDR2 as SYDVKM. CDR3 size: 12 residues. The CDR3 is CASSSGGQPQHF. The CDR3 region has the DNA TGTGCCAGCAGTTCAGGGGGGCAGCCCCAGCATTTT.

The sample holds many counts of this clonotype. The chain employs TRBV30 and TRBJ2-3; 8 bases line up with TRBD1. Germline V gene data show CDR1 as GTSNPN and CDR2 as SVGIG (reference sequence). The ends lost 2 bases at V and 1 base at J; junction bases unmatched: 5. The CDR3 consists of 15 residues. Written as DNA, the CDR3 is TGTGCCTGGAGTTCCGGACAGGGTGGCACAGATACGCAGTATTTT. This translates into CAWSSGQGGTDTQYF.

The V gene is TRBV5-5, the J gene TRBJ1-6; D unresolved. The CDR3 length is 16 residues. The V end lost 3 bases, the J end lost 0 bases, and 10 bases lay between the germline ends. Germline V gene lookup returns CDR1 SGHKS and CDR2 YYEKEE (reference sequence). The CDR3: CASSSDGSSYNSPLHF. The CDR3 DNA follows: TGTGCCAGCAGCTCGGACGGCAGCTCCTATAATTCACCCCTCCACTTT.

This clonotype was detected ten times or more. The rearrangement joins TRBV20-1 to TRBJ2-1; TRBD2 matches 12 bases. The V gene end was trimmed by 6 bases and the J gene end by 2 bases; junction bases not matched to a gene: 5. This CDR3 region has 15 residues. Germline V gene sequence: CDR1 DFQATT, CDR2 SNEGSKA (reference sequence). The CDR3 loop is CSAPTSGRTYNEQFF. DNA for the CDR3: TGCAGTGCGCCGACTAGCGGGAGAACCTACAATGAGCAGTTCTTC.

This clonotype was picked up many times. The rearrangement links TRBV20-1 to TRBJ2-1, with 13 bases identical to TRBD2. The germline V gene encodes CDR1 DFQATT and CDR2 SNEGSKA (reference sequence). V lost 0 bases and J lost 6; bases outside the gene matches: 11. The CDR3 consists of 18 residues. The CDR3 loop is CSARDARYTSGRGNEQFF. For the CDR3, the DNA is TGCAGTGCTAGAGACGCACGATACACTAGCGGGAGGGGCAATGAGCAGTTCTTC.

The chain has TRBV7-2 and TRBJ2-5; 7 bases agree with TRBD1. Germline lookup yields CDR1 SGHTA and CDR2 FQGNSA. With 5 bases clipped from V and 5 bases from J, the junction kept 11 bases outside the gene matches. This CDR3 spans 15 amino acids. The DNA of the CDR3 is TGTGCCAGCAGCACGCCGACAGGGTACGGTGAGACCCAGTACTTC. The encoded protein is CASSTPTGYGETQYF.

In this sample, this clonotype turned up many times. This chain connects TRBV7-2 to TRBJ1-2; D remains ambiguous. V gave up 2 bases and J gave up 2 bases, with 9 bases separating them. CDR1 and CDR2 (germline): SGHTA, FQGNSA. The CDR3 is 14 residues long. The CDR3 coding sequence is TGTGCCAGCAGCTTATTCGAGACAAACTATGGCTACACCTTC. Its translation is CASSLFETNYGYTF.

A word on this clonotype: The limits of the CDR3 on the DNA are not certain, so only TCRdb's listed CDR3 is given. The V gene is TRBV7-2, the J gene TRBJ2-1; TRBD1 is the table's D call and was not checked against the DNA. The V gene's germline CDR1 is SGHTA and CDR2 FQGNSA. Both ends counted, the CDR3 spans 18 residues. This chain's CDR3 is CASSFYICSARRGSEQFF.

This clonotype was seen many times. The V call is TRBV28, the J call TRBJ2-3, with TRBD2 as a possible D gene (6 bases). Trimming removed 3 bases from V and 1 base from J, with 11 bases in between. The CDR3 has 15 residues. Looked up from germline, CDR1 is MDHEN and CDR2 is SYDVKM. The CDR3 coding sequence is TGTGCCAGCAGTTTGGGAGCGGGCCGCACAGATACGCAGTATTTT. Residues: CASSLGAGRTDTQYF.

This clonotype was observed a handful of times. The chain's CDR3 is CASSFIGQRVYEQYF. Written as DNA, the CDR3 is TGTGCCAGCAGTTTTATTGGACAGAGGGTTTACGAGCAGTACTTC. This chain links TRBV12-3 or TRBV12-4 with TRBJ2-7; perhaps TRBD1 as D (6 bases). This CDR3 is built from 15 residues. Deletions cut 3 bases from V and 4 bases from J, with 16 bases between.

This clonotype turned up a few times. The chain uses TRBV19 and TRBJ2-2; D call uncertain. The V end was cut by 5 bases, the J end by 3 bases, with 7 bases between. The CDR3 loop spans 13 amino acids. CDR1 is LNHDA and CDR2 is SQIVND in the germline V gene (reference sequence). In DNA form, the CDR3 reads TGTGCCAGTAGTCCAGCATACACCGGGGAGCTGTTTTTT. Translating gives CASSPAYTGELFF.

Worth noting for this clonotype: This clone may be a read error of a much larger clone one base away. The chain uses TRBV5-1 and TRBJ1-1; D is uncertain. Germline V lookup: CDR1 SGHRS, CDR2 YFSETQ. V gave up 4 bases and J gave up 2 bases, with 15 bases separating them. The CDR3 has 15 amino acids. The DNA for the CDR3 is TGCGCCAGCAGCGTTGTTGCATGGCTTAACACTGAAGCTTTCTTT. Protein: CASSVVAWLNTEAFF.

The gene calls are TRBV2 and TRBJ1-2; 9 nucleotides agree with TRBD1. Per the germline V gene, CDR1 is SNHLY and CDR2 is FYNNEI. V shed 7 bases and J 7 bases; nucleotides not matched to a gene: 10. This CDR3 region has 14 residues. In DNA form, the CDR3 reads TGTGCCAGCAATCCTCACCGGGACAGGGTTGGCTACACCTTC. It yields the protein CASNPHRDRVGYTF.

This clonotype was counted a few times. A read error may produce the germline difference seen at one junction end. This chain connects TRBV6-5 to TRBJ2-3; D may be TRBD1 (6 bases). The CDR3 runs to 19 residues. The germline V gene encodes CDR1 MNHEY and CDR2 SVGAGI. CDR3 residues: CTSSYRTAVATGAPHTQYF. The DNA of the CDR3 is TGTACCAGCAGTTACCGAACTGCGGTAGCGACAGGTGCTCCACATACGCAGTATTTT.

This clonotype has a handful of counts. The J gene is TRBJ2-1, the V gene TRBV19; 9 positions agree with TRBD1. Germline V gene data show CDR1 as LNHDA and CDR2 as SQIVND (reference sequence). CDR3 size: 15 residues. The V segment lost 3 bases and the J segment 8 bases; nucleotides outside the gene matches: 8. Written as DNA, the CDR3 is TGTGCCAGTAGTATTCTGGGACAGGGTGTGGATGAGCAGTTCTTC. It is translated as CASSILGQGVDEQFF.

The gene calls are TRBV28 and TRBJ1-5; maybe TRBD1 (5 bases). The CDR3 extends over 15 amino acids. The V and J ends lost 6 bases and 3 bases respectively, with 15 bases between them. Germline loops: CDR1 MDHEN, CDR2 SYDVKM. The CDR3 loop reads CASSHLGTVNQPQHF. CDR3 DNA: TGTGCCAGCAGCCACTTAGGGACCGTCAATCAGCCCCAGCATTTT.

This clonotype was recorded at least ten times. The V call is TRBV28, the J call TRBJ2-3; D call uncertain. CDR1 is MDHEN, CDR2 SYDVKM, per germline. V was cut by 5 bases and J by 5 bases, with 11 bases left in between. This CDR3 is built from 13 residues. CDR3 bases: TGTGCCAGCAGTCCCCCAAACTTAGATACGCAGTATTTT. The encoded protein is CASSPPNLDTQYF. Based on the CDR3 plus reference TRBV28 and TRBJ2-3, the full variable domain is DVKVTQSSRYLVKRTGEKVFLECVQDMDHENMFWYRQDPGLGLRLIYFSYDVKMKEKGDIPEGYSVSREKKERFSLILESASTNQTSMYLCASSPPNLDTQYFGPGTRLTVL.